A selection of T cell receptor beta chains follows, all from one sample in a study of early stage breast cancer tumors. Clones were sequenced by immunoSEQ multiplex PCR, and TCRdb holds only the in-frame ones, with some missing. The table lists some 30,000 clones, 84% of them singletons. The sample consisted of blood. The receptor set was obtained from a person aged 45 to 59 with breast cancer. CDR3s include the opening cysteine and the closing phenylalanine or tryptophan.

TRBJ2-7 TRBV5-1 CASSLGDSGGEQYF
TRBJ2-1 TRBV28 CASRTRLDEQFF
TRBJ1-2 TRBV7-3 CASSLQGPANYGYTF
TRBJ1-1 TRBV15 CATSRRVDTEAFF
TRBJ2-1 TRBV7-9 CASSPDGYNEQFF
TRBJ2-7 TRBV10-1 CASSGGGRAHEQYF
TRBJ2-5 TRBV1 CTSSQLGPTEETQYF
TRBJ2-5 TRBV7-7 CASSFDQGIQETQYF
TRBJ2-1 TRBV6-1 CASSEVGVAEQFF
TRBJ2-7 TRBV14 CASNRVLGDEQYF
TRBJ2-3 TRBV5-6 CASSRIAGQSTDTQYF
TRBJ2-1 TRBV4-2 CASSRDPTTDEQFF
TRBJ2-2 TRBV5-1 CASSSTVGGTGELFF
TRBJ2-4 TRBV6-6 CASSQRGGERDIQYF
TRBJ1-2 TRBV28 CASSLGPGQENYGYTF
TRBJ2-1 TRBV27 CASSFGTGTYNEQFF
TRBJ2-7 TRBV4-1 CASSQGRRTYEQYF
TRBJ1-5 TRBV4-1 CASSQSDSNQPQHF
TRBJ1-4 TRBV18 CASSRSLGENEKLFF
TRBJ1-1 TRBV15 CATSRVGFTEAFF
TRBJ1-5 TRBV4-1 CASSQEERNQPQHF
TRBJ1-1 TRBV25-1 CASSESLAEAFF
TRBJ2-5 TRBV6-6 CASSWTSGRETQYF
TRBJ2-7 TRBV9 CASSARGGVEEQYF
TRBJ2-3 TRBV19 CASSPNSGGTQYF
TRBJ2-1 TRBV18 CASYGPEMDEQFF
TRBJ2-7 TRBV7-2 CASSFLGEQYF
TRBJ2-7 TRBV9 CASSTQGAGEQYF
TRBJ2-2 TRBV7-9 CASSLPRGVPELFF
TRBJ1-4 TRBV2 CASSPVGFDEKLFF
TRBJ2-3 TRBV9 CASSVGTSGRWSTDTQYF
TRBJ1-3 TRBV5-1 CASSFSGNTIYF
TRBJ2-7 TRBV20-1 CSATQSYEQYF
TRBJ1-6 TRBV25-1 CASSEYTGFDSPLHF
TRBJ2-3 TRBV2 CASSEAARPSTDTQYF
TRBJ1-5 TRBV19 CASRGRGGQVIQPQHF
TRBJ2-3 TRBV18 CASSPGQASTDTQYF
TRBJ1-5 TRBV18 CASSPGSDQPQHF
TRBJ1-2 TRBV9 CASRRGGTGGNLNYGYTF
TRBJ2-5 TRBV5-4 CASSLHGGGGETQYF
TRBJ2-5 TRBV6-1 CASSESAGQLHRYF
TRBJ2-3 TRBV10-1 CASSESVSGVLHPSTDTQYF
TRBJ2-1 TRBV28 CASSRIGRAGGWYEQFF
TRBJ2-1 TRBV21-1 CASSKGTSGSLNEQFF
TRBJ2-7 TRBV21-1 CASSKGLRRGTYEQYF
TRBJ1-5 TRBV2 CASSDDSPLLRQPQHF